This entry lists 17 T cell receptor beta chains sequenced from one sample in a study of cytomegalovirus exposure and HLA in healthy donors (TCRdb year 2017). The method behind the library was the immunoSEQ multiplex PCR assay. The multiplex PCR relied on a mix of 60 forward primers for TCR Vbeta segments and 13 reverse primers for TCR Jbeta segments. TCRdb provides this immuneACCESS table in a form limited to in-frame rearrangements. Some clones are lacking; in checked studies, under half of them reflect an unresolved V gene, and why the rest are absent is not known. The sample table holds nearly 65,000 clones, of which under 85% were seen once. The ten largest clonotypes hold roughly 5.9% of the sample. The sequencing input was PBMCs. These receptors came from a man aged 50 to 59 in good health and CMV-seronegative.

The CDR3 loop reads CASSLAPGLSSNEQYF. CDR3 in DNA: TGTGCCAGCAGCTTGGCCCCGGGACTATCCTCAAACGAGCAGTACTTC. The J gene is TRBJ2-5, the V gene TRBV5-4; 7 nucleotides match TRBD2. The J call may be mistaken, given a closer DNA end match to TRBJ2-7. There are 16 residues in the CDR3. Germline-derived CDR1 and CDR2 are SGHNT and YYREEE (reference sequence).

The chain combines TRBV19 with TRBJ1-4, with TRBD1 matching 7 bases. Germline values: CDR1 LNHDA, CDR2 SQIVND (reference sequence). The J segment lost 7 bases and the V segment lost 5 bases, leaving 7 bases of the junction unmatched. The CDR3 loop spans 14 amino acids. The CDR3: CASSGDRRGEKLFF. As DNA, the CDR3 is TGTGCCAGTAGTGGGGACAGAAGAGGTGAAAAACTGTTTTTT.

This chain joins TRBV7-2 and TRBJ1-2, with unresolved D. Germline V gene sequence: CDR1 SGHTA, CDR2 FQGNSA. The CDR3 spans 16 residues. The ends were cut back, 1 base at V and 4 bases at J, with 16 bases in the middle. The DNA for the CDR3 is TGTGCCAGCAGCTTAGGCGGGAGAGCCCGGAGCTATGGCTACACCTTC. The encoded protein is CASSLGGRARSYGYTF.

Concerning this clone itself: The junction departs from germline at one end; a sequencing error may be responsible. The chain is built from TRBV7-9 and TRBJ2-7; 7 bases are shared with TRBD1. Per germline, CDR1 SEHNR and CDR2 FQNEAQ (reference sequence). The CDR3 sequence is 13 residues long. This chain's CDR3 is CSSSLGLQGLQYF. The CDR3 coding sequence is TGTTCCAGCAGCTTAGGGCTACAGGGGTTACAGTACTTC.

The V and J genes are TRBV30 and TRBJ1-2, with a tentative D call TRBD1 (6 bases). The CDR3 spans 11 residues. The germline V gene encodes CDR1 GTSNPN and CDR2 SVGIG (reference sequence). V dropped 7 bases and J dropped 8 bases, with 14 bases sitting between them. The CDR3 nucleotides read TGTGCCTCCGGACAGACCAAAGGCTACACCTTC. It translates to CASGQTKGYTF.

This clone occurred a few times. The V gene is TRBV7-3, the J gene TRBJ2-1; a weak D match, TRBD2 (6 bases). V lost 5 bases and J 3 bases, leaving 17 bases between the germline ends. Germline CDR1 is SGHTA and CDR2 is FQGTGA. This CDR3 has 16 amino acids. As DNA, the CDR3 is TGTGCCAGCAGCCGGCAGGAGGGCGCTGTCTACAATGAGCAGTTCTTC. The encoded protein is CASSRQEGAVYNEQFF.

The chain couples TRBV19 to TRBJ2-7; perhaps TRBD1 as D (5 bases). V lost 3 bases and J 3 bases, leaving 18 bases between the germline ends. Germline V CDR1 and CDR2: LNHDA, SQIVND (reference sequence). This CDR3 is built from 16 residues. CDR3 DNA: TGTGCCAGTAGTATTTTCCCGGTAGGGGAAAACTACGAGCAGTACTTC. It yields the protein CASSIFPVGENYEQYF.

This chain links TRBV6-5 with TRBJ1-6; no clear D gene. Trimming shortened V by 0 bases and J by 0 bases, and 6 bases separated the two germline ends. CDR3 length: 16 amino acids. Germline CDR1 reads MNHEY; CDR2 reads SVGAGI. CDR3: CASSYSFSSYNSPLHF. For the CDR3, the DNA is TGTGCCAGCAGTTACTCGTTCAGCTCCTATAATTCACCCCTCCACTTT.

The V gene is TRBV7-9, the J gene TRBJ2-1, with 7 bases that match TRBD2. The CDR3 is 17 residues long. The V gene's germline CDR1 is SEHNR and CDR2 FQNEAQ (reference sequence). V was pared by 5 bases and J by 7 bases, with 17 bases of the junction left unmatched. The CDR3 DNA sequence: TGTGCCAGCAGCCACGCCGGAAGCGGGGAGTTAGGGAATGAGCAGTTCTTC. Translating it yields CASSHAGSGELGNEQFF.

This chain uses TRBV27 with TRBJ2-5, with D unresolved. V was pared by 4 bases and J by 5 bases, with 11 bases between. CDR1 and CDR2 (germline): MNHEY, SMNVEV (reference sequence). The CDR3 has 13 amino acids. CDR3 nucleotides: TGTGCCAGCAGTTCCACTCCCCGCGAGACCCAGTACTTC. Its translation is CASSSTPRETQYF.

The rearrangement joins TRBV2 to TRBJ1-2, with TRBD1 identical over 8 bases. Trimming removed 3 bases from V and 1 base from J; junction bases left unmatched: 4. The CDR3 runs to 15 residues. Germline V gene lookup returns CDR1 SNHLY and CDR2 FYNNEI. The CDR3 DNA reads TGTGCCAGCAGTGACCCCGGACAGGGTAACTATGGCTACACCTTC. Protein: CASSDPGQGNYGYTF.

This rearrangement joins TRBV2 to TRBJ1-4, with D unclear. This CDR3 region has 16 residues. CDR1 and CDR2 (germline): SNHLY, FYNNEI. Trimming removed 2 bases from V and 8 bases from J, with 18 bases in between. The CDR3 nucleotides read TGTGCCAGCAGTGAAATAAGGCCTTCACTAGGGGAAAAACTGTTTTTT. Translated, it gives CASSEIRPSLGEKLFF.

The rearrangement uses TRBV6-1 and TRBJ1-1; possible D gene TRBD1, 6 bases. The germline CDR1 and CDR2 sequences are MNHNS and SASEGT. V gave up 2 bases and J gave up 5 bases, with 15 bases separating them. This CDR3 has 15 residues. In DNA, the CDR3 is TGTGCCAGCAGTGAAAATACAGGGTTAAATACTGAAGCTTTCTTT. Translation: CASSENTGLNTEAFF.

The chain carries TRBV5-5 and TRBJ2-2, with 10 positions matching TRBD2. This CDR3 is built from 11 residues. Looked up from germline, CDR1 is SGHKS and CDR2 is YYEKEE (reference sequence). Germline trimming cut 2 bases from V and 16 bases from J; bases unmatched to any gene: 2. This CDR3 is CASSLSGGEFF. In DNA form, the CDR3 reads TGTGCCAGCAGCTTAAGCGGGGGGGAGTTTTTT.

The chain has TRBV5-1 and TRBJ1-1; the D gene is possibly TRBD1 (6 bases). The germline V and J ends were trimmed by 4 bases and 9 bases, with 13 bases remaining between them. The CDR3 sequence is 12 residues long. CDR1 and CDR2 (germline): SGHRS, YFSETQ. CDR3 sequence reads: CASSRDQGQAFF. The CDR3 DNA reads TGCGCCAGCAGCCGGGACCAGGGGCAAGCTTTCTTT.

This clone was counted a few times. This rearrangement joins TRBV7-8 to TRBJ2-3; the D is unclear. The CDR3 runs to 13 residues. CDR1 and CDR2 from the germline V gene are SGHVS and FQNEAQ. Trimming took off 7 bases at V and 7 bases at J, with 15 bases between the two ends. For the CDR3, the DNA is TGTGCCAGCACCGCCTCCGATAGAAATACGCAGTATTTT. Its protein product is CASTASDRNTQYF. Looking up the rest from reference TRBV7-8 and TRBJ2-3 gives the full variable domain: GAGVSQSPRYKVAKRGQDVALRCDPISGHVSLFWYQQALGQGPEFLTYFQNEAQLDKSGLPSDRFFAERPEGSVSTLKIQRTQQEDSAVYLCASTASDRNTQYFGPGTRLTVL.

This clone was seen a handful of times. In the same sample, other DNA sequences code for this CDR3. For the CDR3, the DNA is TGCGCCAGCAGCTTGGGCCAGACTGGAAACACCATATATTTT. Amino acids: CASSLGQTGNTIYF. The chain couples TRBV5-1 to TRBJ1-3; no reliable D call. CDR1 SGHRS and CDR2 YFSETQ come from the germline V gene. This CDR3 has 14 amino acids. V lost 0 bases and J 2 bases, leaving 6 bases between the germline ends.